This TCR beta chain was captured in a study of blood T cell repertoires in COVID-19. CDR1 is SGHRS and CDR2 is YFSETQ in the germline V gene. V trimming: 7 bases; J trimming: 1 base; junction bases outside the gene matches: 5. The CDR3 length is 14 residues. The table came from immunoSEQ multiplex PCR; TCRdb's copy has only in-frame clones and leaves some out. The sample has some 97,000 clones, 80% to 90% seen once. The chain is built from TRBV5-1 and TRBJ2-1; 7 positions agree with TRBD2. Sequencing input: PBMCs or T cells enriched from blood (not recorded which). The source is a woman aged 45-65 years who had recovered from COVID-19. The CDR3 protein is CASWAGESYNEQFF. The CDR3 DNA reads as TGCGCCAGCTGGGCGGGAGAATCCTACAATGAGCAGTTCTTC.